Each of the 30 T cell receptor beta chains below was sequenced from the same sample in a study of blood T cell repertoires in COVID-19 (dated by TCRdb to the early 2020s). Library preparation used the immunoSEQ multiplex PCR assay. TCRdb provides this immuneACCESS table in a form limited to in-frame rearrangements. Some clones are lacking; in checked studies, under half of them reflect an unresolved V gene, and why the rest are absent is not known. The sample table lists 250,000 to 300,000 clones, approximately 86% of them with a count of one. Jointly, the top ten make up 1.5% to 2% of the sample. Source material: peripheral blood. The receptors originated from a man aged 25-40 years with active or convalescent COVID-19.

The chain recombines TRBV7-9 with TRBJ2-5, with a possible D match to TRBD1 (5 bases). V was cut by 4 bases and J by 2 bases, with 11 bases left in between. CDR1 SEHNR and CDR2 FQNEAQ come from the germline V gene (reference sequence). The CDR3 is made up of 14 amino acids. Here the CDR3 DNA reads TGTGCCAGCAGCTCGACAGACTTACAAGAGACCCAGTACTTC. It yields the protein CASSSTDLQETQYF.

The J gene is TRBJ1-3, the V gene TRBV6-2 or TRBV6-3, with a possible D match to TRBD1 (6 bases). Per germline, CDR1 MNHEY and CDR2 SVGEGT. The CDR3 length is 17 residues. V lost 2 bases to trimming and J lost 0 bases, with 14 bases between them. CDR3 region: CASSYELYRDSGNTIYF. CDR3 DNA: TGTGCCAGCAGTTACGAGCTTTACAGGGACTCTGGAAACACCATATATTTT.

The chain has TRBV4-1 and TRBJ1-2; 12 nucleotides match TRBD1. The CDR3 runs 17 residues. The germline V gene has CDR1 MGHRA and CDR2 YSYEKL. The junction had 11 bases not matched to a gene; V was cut back by 2 bases and J by 7 bases. For the CDR3, the DNA is TGCGCCAGCAGCCAAAGGGGACAGGGGGCGCCGGGGCGTGGCTACACCTTC. Its translation: CASSQRGQGAPGRGYTF.

V usage is TRBV27 and J usage is TRBJ1-1, with TRBD1 matching 10 bases. The germline V gene has CDR1 MNHEY and CDR2 SMNVEV (reference sequence). V gave up 5 bases and J gave up 4 bases; unmatched junction bases: 7. The CDR3 is made up of 15 amino acids. CDR3 bases: TGTGCCAGCAGTCTAGGACAGGGGGGTTCCACTGAAGCTTTCTTT. It is translated as CASSLGQGGSTEAFF.

This sequence joins TRBV5-1 and TRBJ2-5; D might be TRBD2 (5 bases). The CDR3 totals 17 residues. Germline-derived CDR1 and CDR2 are SGHRS and YFSETQ. The V and J ends lost 4 bases and 2 bases respectively, with 21 bases between them. CDR3 sequence (DNA): TGCGCCAGCAGCCTGTGGGTTGGAGGCCCGTCGCAAGAGACCCAGTACTTC. Translating gives CASSLWVGGPSQETQYF.

The DNA for the CDR3 is TGTGCCAGCAGCCCAGGGCCGAACACTGAAGCTTTCTTT. This translates into CASSPGPNTEAFF. The V gene is TRBV7-3, the J gene TRBJ1-1; D is possibly TRBD1 (5 bases). Trimming stripped 5 bases from V and 1 base from J, with 8 bases between. Germline CDR1 is SGHTA and CDR2 is FQGTGA. This CDR3 is built from 13 residues.

The rearrangement uses TRBV6-1 and TRBJ1-1; no clear D gene. With 2 bases removed from V and 5 bases from J, the gap between germline ends came to 12 bases. The germline V gene encodes CDR1 MNHNS and CDR2 SASEGT. The CDR3 extends over 14 amino acids. CDR3 nucleotides: TGTGCCAGCAGTGAAAGTATAACGGTGACTGAAGCTTTCTTT. Encoded protein: CASSESITVTEAFF.

V usage is TRBV27 and J usage is TRBJ2-1; 7 bases fit TRBD2. In germline, CDR1 is MNHEY, CDR2 SMNVEV (reference sequence). Unmatched junction bases numbered 4, after V lost 5 bases and J lost 0 bases. The CDR3 sequence is 15 residues long. Here the CDR3 DNA reads TGTGCCAGCAGTCCGGGGGACTACTCCTACAATGAGCAGTTCTTC. Amino acids: CASSPGDYSYNEQFF.

The chain is built from TRBV5-1 and TRBJ1-6; TRBD1 aligns across 8 bases. The V and J ends lost 5 bases and 8 bases, in that order; junction bases with no gene match: 6. CDR1 and CDR2 from the germline V gene are SGHRS and YFSETQ. The CDR3 has 14 amino acids. DNA of the CDR3: TGCGCCAGCAGTTATGACAGGGGTGATTCACCCCTCCACTTT. It is translated as CASSYDRGDSPLHF.

This clone turned up a few times. The chain employs TRBV27 and TRBJ1-2; 7 bases agree with TRBD1. Germline CDR1 MNHEY, CDR2 SMNVEV (reference sequence). The V gene end was trimmed by 4 bases and the J gene end by 5 bases; junction bases not matched to a gene: 7. The CDR3 runs 14 residues. The CDR3 spells CASSSDTGEYGYTF. As DNA, the CDR3 is TGTGCCAGCAGTTCCGATACAGGGGAGTATGGCTACACCTTC.

The rearrangement uses TRBV7-9 and TRBJ2-1, with D possibly being TRBD1 (5 bases). CDR1 and CDR2 (germline): SEHNR, FQNEAQ (reference sequence). The CDR3 consists of 14 residues. V was trimmed by 1 base and J by 7 bases, leaving 11 bases between them. The CDR3 nucleotides read TGTGCCAGCAGCTTAGGGGCAGGGTTGAATGAGCAGTTCTTC. It encodes CASSLGAGLNEQFF.

This clone appeared once. The chain employs TRBV2 and TRBJ1-6; D might be TRBD1 (5 bases). CDR1 SNHLY and CDR2 FYNNEI come from the germline V gene. The CDR3 contains 15 residues. With 6 bases removed from V and 10 bases from J, the gap between germline ends came to 19 bases. Here the CDR3 reads CASSAGRRSESPLHF. CDR3 in DNA: TGTGCCAGCAGCGCGGGACGGCGTTCGGAATCACCCCTCCACTTT.

The chain employs TRBV18 and TRBJ2-2; no reliable D call. Trimming took 0 bases from V and 6 from J, leaving 5 bases between them. Germline CDR1 is KGHSH and CDR2 is LQKENI. The CDR3 has 13 amino acids. CDR3 protein: CASSPPGPGELFF. In nucleotides, the CDR3 is TGTGCCAGCTCACCACCGGGCCCCGGGGAGCTGTTTTTT.

The CDR3 nucleotides read TGTGCCAGTAGTAGTCAACACGAATACTACGAGCAGTACTTC. Translated, it gives CASSSQHEYYEQYF. The chain uses TRBV19 and TRBJ2-7, with no clear D. The CDR3 contains 14 residues. The germline CDR1 and CDR2 sequences are LNHDA and SQIVND (reference sequence). V lost 4 bases to trimming and J lost 3 bases, with 13 bases between them. Supplemented by reference TRBV19 and TRBJ2-7, the full variable domain reads DGGITQSPKYLFRKEGQNVTLSCEQNLNHDAMYWYRQDPGQGLRLIYYSQIVNDFQKGDIAEGYSVSREKKESFPLTVTSAQKNPTAFYLCASSSQHEYYEQYFGPGTRLTVT.

V usage is TRBV19 and J usage is TRBJ2-2, with D perhaps matching TRBD2 (5 bases). Per the germline V gene, CDR1 is LNHDA and CDR2 is SQIVND (reference sequence). The V end was cut by 9 bases, the J end by 0 bases, with 8 bases between. There are 13 residues in the CDR3. The CDR3 is CASGETNTGELFF. The CDR3 nucleotides read TGTGCCAGCGGGGAGACGAACACCGGGGAGCTGTTTTTT.

The rearrangement joins TRBV30 to TRBJ1-2, with D possibly being TRBD1 (6 bases). Germline CDR1 is GTSNPN and CDR2 is SVGIG (reference sequence). V was cut by 5 bases and J by 4 bases, with 26 bases left in between. The CDR3 runs 17 residues. For the CDR3, the DNA is TGTGCCTGGTCTACAGGGCCTCACACATTACCCCGCTATGGCTACACCTTC. Protein sequence: CAWSTGPHTLPRYGYTF.

The V and J genes are TRBV6-5 and TRBJ1-6, with D possibly TRBD1 on 5 matching bases. The CDR3 consists of 16 residues. V dropped 4 bases and J dropped 0 bases, with 10 bases sitting between them. The germline V gene has CDR1 MNHEY and CDR2 SVGAGI. This chain's CDR3 is CASSWGGSSYNSPLHF. The CDR3 DNA is TGTGCCAGCAGTTGGGGGGGGAGCTCCTATAATTCACCCCTCCACTTT.

The chain carries TRBV6-1 and TRBJ1-4; D possibly corresponds to TRBD1 (6 bases). CDR1 is MNHNS and CDR2 is SASEGT in the germline V gene. This CDR3 region has 15 residues. V was cut by 1 base and J by 8 bases, with 14 bases left in between. The CDR3: CASSEERGRWEKLFF. In DNA form, the CDR3 reads TGTGCCAGCAGTGAAGAGCGGGGGCGTTGGGAAAAACTGTTTTTT.

This clone came up once. V usage is TRBV3-1 (or the pseudogene TRBV3-2) and J usage is TRBJ1-2; 9 nucleotides align to TRBD1. Germline V gives CDR1 LGHDT, CDR2 YNNKEL (reference sequence). The CDR3 contains 17 residues. The V gene end was trimmed by 4 bases and the J gene end by 6 bases; junction bases not matched to a gene: 15. The CDR3 DNA follows: TGTGCCAGCAGCCCAGGCGTTACAGGGGGCGACTCGAATGGCTACACCTTC. It encodes CASSPGVTGGDSNGYTF.

This rearrangement joins TRBV9 to TRBJ2-2, with 9 positions matching TRBD1. The length of the CDR3 is 21 residues. V dropped 4 bases and J dropped 0; count of bases not matched to a gene: 19. The V gene's germline CDR1 is SGDLS and CDR2 YYNGEE. CDR3 in amino acids: CASSSGPGTGHFKPNTGELFF. DNA of the CDR3: TGTGCCAGCAGCTCCGGGCCCGGGACAGGGCATTTTAAACCGAACACCGGGGAGCTGTTTTTT.

This clone was found a few times. The gene calls are TRBV24-1 and TRBJ2-6, with D possibly being TRBD2 (6 bases). V was clipped by 5 bases and J by 4 bases, with 23 bases between them. CDR3 length equals 19 residues. Germline CDR1 is KGHDR and CDR2 is SFDVKD. CDR3 bases: TGTGCCACCAGTGGAATGTCAGATCGAGGAGGGTCCGGGGCCAACGTCCTGACTTTC. This sequence encodes CATSGMSDRGGSGANVLTF.

The chain combines TRBV5-1 with TRBJ1-1, with a possible D match to TRBD1 (5 bases). Germline CDR1 and CDR2: SGHRS and YFSETQ. Deletions cut 4 bases from V and 1 base from J, with 11 bases between. CDR3 length: 14 residues. CDR3 loop: CASSRGETNTEAFF. CDR3 DNA: TGCGCCAGCAGCCGGGGGGAGACGAACACTGAAGCTTTCTTT. The full variable domain, completed using reference TRBV5-1 and TRBJ1-1, is KAGVTQTPRYLIKTRGQQVTLSCSPISGHRSVSWYQQTPGQGLQFLFEYFSETQRNKGNFPGRFSGRQFSNSRSEMNVSTLELGDSALYLCASSRGETNTEAFFGQGTRLTVV.

This chain joins TRBV18 and TRBJ1-6; a possible D gene is TRBD1 (6 bases). The CDR3 totals 18 residues. Germline assignment: CDR1 KGHSH and CDR2 LQKENI. With 3 bases removed from V and 7 bases from J, the gap between germline ends came to 22 bases. The CDR3 DNA follows: TGTGCCAGCTCACCTCGGCCGAGAGGGGGATCTGGAAATTCACCCCTCCACTTT. Translation gives CASSPRPRGGSGNSPLHF.

The V gene is TRBV3-1 (or the pseudogene TRBV3-2), the J gene TRBJ2-7; D possibly corresponds to TRBD2 (7 bases). The CDR3 is made up of 15 amino acids. The V end lost 4 bases, the J end lost 0 bases, and 13 bases lay between the germline ends. CDR1 LGHDT and CDR2 YNNKEL come from the germline V gene (reference sequence). CDR3 DNA: TGTGCCAGCAGCCGCGCGGGGGACACCTCCTACGAGCAGTACTTC. Amino acids: CASSRAGDTSYEQYF.

The chain combines TRBV12-3 or TRBV12-4 with TRBJ2-1, with D perhaps matching TRBD2 (5 bases). The CDR3 extends over 12 amino acids. V lost 3 bases and J 7 bases, leaving 7 bases between the germline ends. The CDR3, as DNA: TGTGCCAGCAGTTTTTCGGGGAATGAGCAGTTCTTC. Translating it yields CASSFSGNEQFF.

A note on this clone: The same CDR3 can be traced to other DNA sequences in this sample. The genes are TRBV5-1 and TRBJ2-5; 9 nucleotides match TRBD2. V gave up 0 bases and J gave up 1 base; unmatched junction bases: 1. The CDR3 has 15 amino acids. CDR1 SGHRS and CDR2 YFSETQ come from the germline V gene. Here the CDR3 reads CASSLGGGAQETQYF. DNA of the CDR3: TGCGCCAGCAGCTTGGGCGGGGGGGCCCAAGAGACCCAGTACTTC.

This chain links TRBV13 with TRBJ2-7; 8 nucleotides align to TRBD2. Losses at the gene ends were 4 bases for V and 2 bases for J; bases not matched to a gene: 4. CDR1 and CDR2 (germline): PRHDT, FYEKMQ (reference sequence). This CDR3 spans 14 amino acids. CDR3 region: CASSSGGAPYEQYF. The CDR3 nucleotides are TGTGCCAGCAGCTCCGGGGGGGCTCCCTACGAGCAGTACTTC.

For this clone: Distinct nucleotide sequences in the sample also encode this CDR3. The chain links TRBV6-1 to TRBJ2-1; 11 bases agree with TRBD2. This CDR3 region has 15 residues. The germline V gene has CDR1 MNHNS and CDR2 SASEGT. Trimming at V came to 0 bases and at J to 7 bases, leaving 2 bases not matched to a gene. The CDR3 loop reads CASSEASGGANEQFF. The CDR3 DNA reads as TGTGCCAGCAGTGAAGCTAGCGGGGGGGCGAATGAGCAGTTCTTC.

V is TRBV7-2 and J is TRBJ2-2, with D perhaps TRBD1 (5 bases). The germline V and J ends were trimmed by 2 bases and 8 bases, with 18 bases remaining between them. The CDR3 runs to 16 residues. Germline V CDR1 and CDR2: SGHTA, FQGNSA. The CDR3 region has the DNA TGTGCCAGCAGCTTACGGTCAGGGCCCGGAATGGGGGAGCTGTTTTTT. This translates into CASSLRSGPGMGELFF.

The V and J genes are TRBV6-5 and TRBJ1-2; possible D gene TRBD1, 6 bases. CDR1 and CDR2 (germline): MNHEY, SVGAGI. This CDR3 comprises 14 residues. Deletions cut 3 bases from V and 8 bases from J, with 16 bases between. The chain's CDR3 is CASSYTGNIYGYTF. DNA for the CDR3: TGTGCCAGCAGTTATACAGGGAATATTTACGGCTACACCTTC.